Following are 5 T cell receptor beta chains from one sample sequenced in a study of monozygotic twins with inflammatory bowel disease. TCRdb re-called the 5' RACE reads; one entry per CDR3 protein, DNA not given. The table for this sample gives over 200,000 distinct CDR3 sequences. Sequenced input: blood. All receptors come from a human donor with ulcerative colitis or Crohn's disease, or a healthy co-twin of an affected twin (not recorded which).

The CDR3 sequence: CASSLNRGDGYTF. This chain connects TRBV5-6 to TRBJ1-2; the TCRdb call, TRBD1, lacks DNA for checking. Germline assignment: CDR1 SGHDT and CDR2 YYEEEE. The CDR3 contains 13 residues.

The rearrangement uses TRBV7-2 and TRBJ1-1; the D call of TRBD1 rests on TCRdb alone, since no DNA is present to check it. CDR3 length: 14 residues. Germline V lookup: CDR1 SGHTA, CDR2 FQGNSA. CDR3 in amino acids: CASSSEQGSTEAFF.

The gene calls are TRBV6-1 and TRBJ1-4; without DNA, the TCRdb call of TRBD1 cannot be checked. CDR3 length: 17 residues. Looked up from germline, CDR1 is MNHNS and CDR2 is SASEGT. The CDR3 loop reads CASSPGTGSLLGEKLFF.

The V call is TRBV13, the J call TRBJ2-1; TCRdb proposes TRBD2, but this gene call is untestable without DNA. The CDR3 sequence is 18 residues long. Germline V gene data show CDR1 as PRHDT and CDR2 as FYEKMQ (reference sequence). CDR3 region: CASSLAPLKQGEENEQFF.

The V and J genes are TRBV7-6 and TRBJ2-7; TCRdb lists TRBD1, though no DNA is available to test this call. The germline V gene has CDR1 SGHVS and CDR2 FNYEAQ. The CDR3 consists of 15 residues. CDR3 sequence reads: CASSTRHSTGYEQYF. The complete variable domain, with remaining parts taken from reference TRBV7-6 and TRBJ2-7, reads GAGVSQSPRYKVTKRGQDVALRCDPISGHVSLYWYRQALGQGPEFLTYFNYEAQQDKSGLPNDRFSAERPEGSISTLTIQRTEQRDSAMYRCASSTRHSTGYEQYFGPGTRLTVT.